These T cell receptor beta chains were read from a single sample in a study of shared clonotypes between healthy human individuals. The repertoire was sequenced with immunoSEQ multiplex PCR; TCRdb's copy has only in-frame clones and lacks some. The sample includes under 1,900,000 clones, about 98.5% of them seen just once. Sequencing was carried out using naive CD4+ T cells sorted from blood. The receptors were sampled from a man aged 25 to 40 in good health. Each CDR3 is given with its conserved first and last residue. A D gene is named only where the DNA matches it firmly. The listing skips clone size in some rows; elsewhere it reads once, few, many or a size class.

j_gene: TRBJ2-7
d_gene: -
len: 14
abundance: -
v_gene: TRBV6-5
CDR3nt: TGTGCCAGCAGTTACTCACAGGGAAGCTACGAGCAGTACTTC
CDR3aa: CASSYSQGSYEQYF

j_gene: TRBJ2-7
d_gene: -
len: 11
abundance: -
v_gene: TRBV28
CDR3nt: TGTGCCAGCAGGACCATAAGAGAGCAGTACTTC
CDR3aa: CASRTIREQYF

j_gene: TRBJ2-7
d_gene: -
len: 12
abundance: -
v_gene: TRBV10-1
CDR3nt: TGCGCCAGCAGTGAGATCCAGGGCGAGCAGTACTTC
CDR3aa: CASSEIQGEQYF

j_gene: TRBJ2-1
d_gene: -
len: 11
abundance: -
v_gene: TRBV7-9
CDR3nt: TGTGCCAGCAGCGAAGATGGGGGGCAGTTCTTC
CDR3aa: CASSEDGGQFF

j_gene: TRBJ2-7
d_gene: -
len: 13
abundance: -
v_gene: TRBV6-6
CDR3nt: TGTGCCAGCAGTTACGGGGGGACGTACGAGCAGTACTTC
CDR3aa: CASSYGGTYEQYF

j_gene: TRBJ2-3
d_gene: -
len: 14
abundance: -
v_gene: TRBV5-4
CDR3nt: TGTGCCAGCAGCTTGGGGTTGGCGGGAGATACGCAGTATTTT
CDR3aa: CASSLGLAGDTQYF

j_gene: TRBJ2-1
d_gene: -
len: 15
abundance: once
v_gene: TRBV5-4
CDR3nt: TGTGCCAGCAGCTTGCCGGTCGGATTATACAATGAGCAGTTCTTC
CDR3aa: CASSLPVGLYNEQFF

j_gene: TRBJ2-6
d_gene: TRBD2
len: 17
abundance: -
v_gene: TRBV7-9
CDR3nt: TGTGCCAGCAGCCGGGCTACTAGCGGGACTGGGGCCAACGTCCTGACTTTC
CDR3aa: CASSRATSGTGANVLTF

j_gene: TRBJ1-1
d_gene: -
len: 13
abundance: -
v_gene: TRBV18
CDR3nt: TGTGCCAGCTCACCAGGGGTTGAGACTGAAGCTTTCTTT
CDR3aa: CASSPGVETEAFF

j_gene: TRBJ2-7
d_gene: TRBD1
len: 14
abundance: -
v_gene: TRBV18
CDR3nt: TGTGCCAGCTCAAGCCGGGACAGGACCTACGAGCAGTACTTC
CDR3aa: CASSSRDRTYEQYF

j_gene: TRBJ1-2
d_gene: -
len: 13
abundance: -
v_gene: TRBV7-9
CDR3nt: TGTGCCAGCAGTTTATCCAGAACTGATGGCTACACCTTC
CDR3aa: CASSLSRTDGYTF

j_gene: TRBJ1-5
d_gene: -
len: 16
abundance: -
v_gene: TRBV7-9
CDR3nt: TGTGCCAGCAGCTTAGCGGGAGGGCAGGCAAATCAGCCCCAGCATTTT
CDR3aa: CASSLAGGQANQPQHF

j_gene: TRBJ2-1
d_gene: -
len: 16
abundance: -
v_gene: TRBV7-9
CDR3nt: TGTGCCACGCTGTTTACTAGCTTGGGCTACCACAATGAGCAGTTCTTC
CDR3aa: CATLFTSLGYHNEQFF

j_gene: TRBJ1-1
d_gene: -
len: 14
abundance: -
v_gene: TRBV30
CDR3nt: TGTGCCTGGATCCCGGGGCTTTTGAACACTGAAGCTTTCTTT
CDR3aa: CAWIPGLLNTEAFF

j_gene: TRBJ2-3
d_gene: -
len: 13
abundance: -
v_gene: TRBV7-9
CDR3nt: TGTGCCAGCAGCTCAACAGGCACAGATACGCAGTATTTT
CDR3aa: CASSSTGTDTQYF

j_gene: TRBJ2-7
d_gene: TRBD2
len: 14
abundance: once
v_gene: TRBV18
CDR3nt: TGTGCCAGCTCGCAGACTAGCGTCTCCTACGAGCAGTACTTC
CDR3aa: CASSQTSVSYEQYF

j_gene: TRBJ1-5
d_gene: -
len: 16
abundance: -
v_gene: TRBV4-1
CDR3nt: TGCGCCAGCAGCCAAGATCTAGGAGGGGTCTATCAGCCCCAGCATTTT
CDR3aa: CASSQDLGGVYQPQHF

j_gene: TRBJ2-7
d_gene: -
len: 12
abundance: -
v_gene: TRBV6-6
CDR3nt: TGTGCCAGCAGTTCCGGGGTCACCGGGCAGTACTTC
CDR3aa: CASSSGVTGQYF

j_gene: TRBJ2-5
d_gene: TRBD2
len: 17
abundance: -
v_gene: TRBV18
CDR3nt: TGTGCCAGCTCACTCGGGACTAGCGGGAGTGGTTCAGAGACCCAGTACTTC
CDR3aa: CASSLGTSGSGSETQYF

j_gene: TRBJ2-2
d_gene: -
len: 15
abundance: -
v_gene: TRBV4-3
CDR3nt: TGCGCCAGCAGCCAAAATAGCAGGGCCGGCGGGGAGCTGTTTTTT
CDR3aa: CASSQNSRAGGELFF

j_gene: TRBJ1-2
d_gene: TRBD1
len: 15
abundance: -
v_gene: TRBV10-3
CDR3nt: TGTGCCATCAGTGAGCCGAATCGGCAGGGGGAGGGCTACACCTTC
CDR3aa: CAISEPNRQGEGYTF

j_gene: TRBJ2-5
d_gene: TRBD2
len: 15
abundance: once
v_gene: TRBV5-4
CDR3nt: TGTGCCAGCAGCTCGATAGCGGGAGGCTGGCAGACCCAGTACTTC
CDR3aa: CASSSIAGGWQTQYF

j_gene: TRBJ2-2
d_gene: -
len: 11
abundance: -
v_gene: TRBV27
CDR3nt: TGTGCCAGCAGTTACTACGGGGAGCTGTTTTTT
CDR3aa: CASSYYGELFF

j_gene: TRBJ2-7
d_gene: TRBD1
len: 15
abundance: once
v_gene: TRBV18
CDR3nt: TGTGCCAGCTCACCTATAATGGGACAGGGCAACGAGCAGTACTTC
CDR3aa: CASSPIMGQGNEQYF

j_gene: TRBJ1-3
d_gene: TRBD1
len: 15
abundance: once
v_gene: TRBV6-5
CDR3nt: TGTGCCAGCAGTCGACAGGGAAACTCTGGAAACACCATATATTTT
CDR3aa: CASSRQGNSGNTIYF

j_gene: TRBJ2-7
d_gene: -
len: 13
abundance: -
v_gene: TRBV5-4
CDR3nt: TGTGCCAGCAGCTTGTCTGGTCGAAGCGAGCAGTACTTC
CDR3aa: CASSLSGRSEQYF

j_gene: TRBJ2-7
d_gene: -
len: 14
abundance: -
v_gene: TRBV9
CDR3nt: TGTGCCAGCAGCGTAGGGTCGCACTCCTACGAGCAGTACTTC
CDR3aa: CASSVGSHSYEQYF

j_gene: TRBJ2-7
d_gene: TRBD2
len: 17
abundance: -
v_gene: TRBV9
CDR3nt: TGTGCCAGCAGCGTAGATGATGCGGGAGGGATCCTAGACGAGCAGTACTTC
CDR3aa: CASSVDDAGGILDEQYF

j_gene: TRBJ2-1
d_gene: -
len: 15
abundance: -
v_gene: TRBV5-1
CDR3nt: TGCGCCAGCAGCTTGGGCCCTAGCGACTACAATGAGCAGTTCTTC
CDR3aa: CASSLGPSDYNEQFF

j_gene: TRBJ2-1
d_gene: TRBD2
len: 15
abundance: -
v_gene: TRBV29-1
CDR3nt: TGCAGCGTTGGGGAGGGATCAAGCTCCTACAATGAGCAGTTCTTC
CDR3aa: CSVGEGSSSYNEQFF

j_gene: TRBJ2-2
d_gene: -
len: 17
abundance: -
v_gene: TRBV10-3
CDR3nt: TGTGCCATCAGTGTTCTTGGATCTGGGCCCGCCGCCGGGGAGCTGTTTTTT
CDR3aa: CAISVLGSGPAAGELFF

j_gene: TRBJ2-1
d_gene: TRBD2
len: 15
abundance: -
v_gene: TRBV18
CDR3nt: TGTGCCAGCTCACCACGTCAACTAGCGGGCGGTGAGCAGTTCTTC
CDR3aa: CASSPRQLAGGEQFF

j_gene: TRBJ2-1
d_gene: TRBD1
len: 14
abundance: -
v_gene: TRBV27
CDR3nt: TGTGCCAGCAGTTTAATACAGGGGATGAATGAGCAGTTCTTC
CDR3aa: CASSLIQGMNEQFF

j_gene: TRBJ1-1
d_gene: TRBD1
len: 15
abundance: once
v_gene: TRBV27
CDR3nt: TGTGCCAGCAGTTATGCGGGACAGGGGAACACTGAAGCTTTCTTT
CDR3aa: CASSYAGQGNTEAFF

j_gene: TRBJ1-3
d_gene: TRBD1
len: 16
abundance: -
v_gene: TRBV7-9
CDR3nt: TGTGCCAGCAGCTTAGCGGTTCGGGACAGAGGAAACACCATATATTTT
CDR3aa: CASSLAVRDRGNTIYF

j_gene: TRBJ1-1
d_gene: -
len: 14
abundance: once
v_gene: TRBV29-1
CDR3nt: TGCAGCGTTGTAAGGTGGGGCGAGAACACTGAAGCTTTCTTT
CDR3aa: CSVVRWGENTEAFF

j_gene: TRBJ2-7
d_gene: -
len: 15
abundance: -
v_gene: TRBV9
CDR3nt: TGTGCCAGCAGCGTAGGGGGGGCGAACTCCTACGAGCAGTACTTC
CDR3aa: CASSVGGANSYEQYF

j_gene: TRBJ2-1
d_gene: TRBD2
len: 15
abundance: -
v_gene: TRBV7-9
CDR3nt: TGTGCCAGCAGCTTAGCCAGCGGGAGGGCCCGGGAGCAGTTCTTC
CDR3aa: CASSLASGRAREQFF

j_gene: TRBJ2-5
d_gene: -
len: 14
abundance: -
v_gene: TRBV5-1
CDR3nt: TGCGCCAGCAGCCTTAGCGGTTCCCAAGAGACCCAGTACTTC
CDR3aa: CASSLSGSQETQYF

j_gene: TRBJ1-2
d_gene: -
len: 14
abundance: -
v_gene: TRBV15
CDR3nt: TGTGCCACCAGCAGATCACAGGATAACTATGGCTACACCTTC
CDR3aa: CATSRSQDNYGYTF

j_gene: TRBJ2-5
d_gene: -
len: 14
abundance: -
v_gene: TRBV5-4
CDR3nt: TGTGCCAGCAGGCCAGGACAGATCCAAGAGACCCAGTACTTC
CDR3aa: CASRPGQIQETQYF

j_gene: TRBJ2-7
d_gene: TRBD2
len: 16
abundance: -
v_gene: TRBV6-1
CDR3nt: TGTGCCAGCAGTGGCGGGATTAGCGGGATAACCTACGAGCAGTACTTC
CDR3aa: CASSGGISGITYEQYF

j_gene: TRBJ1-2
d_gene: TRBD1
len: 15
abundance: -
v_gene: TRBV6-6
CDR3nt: TGTGCCAGCAGTTATCTTCAGGGGGCGCTAAGTGGCTACACCTTC
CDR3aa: CASSYLQGALSGYTF

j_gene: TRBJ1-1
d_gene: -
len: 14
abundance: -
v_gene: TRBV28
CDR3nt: TGTGCCAGCAGTATCCATCGGACGAACACTGAAGCTTTCTTT
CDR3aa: CASSIHRTNTEAFF

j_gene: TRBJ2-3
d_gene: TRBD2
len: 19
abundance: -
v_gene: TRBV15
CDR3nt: TGTGCCACCAGCAGAGATAGCCCCCGGATTAGCGGGAGACCAGATACGCAGTATTTT
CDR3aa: CATSRDSPRISGRPDTQYF

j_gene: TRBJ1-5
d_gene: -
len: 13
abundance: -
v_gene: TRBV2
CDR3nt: TGTGCCAGCGGGGAGGGGGGCAATCAGCCCCAGCATTTT
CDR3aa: CASGEGGNQPQHF

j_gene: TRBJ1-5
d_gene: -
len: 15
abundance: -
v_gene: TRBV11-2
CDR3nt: TGTGCCAGCAGCTTAAACGGACAGAGCAATCAGCCCCAGCATTTT
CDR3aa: CASSLNGQSNQPQHF

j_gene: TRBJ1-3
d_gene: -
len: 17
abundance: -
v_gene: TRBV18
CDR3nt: TGTGCCAGCTCTCCGCAGGGCGGAACAAGGGCTGGAAACACCATATATTTT
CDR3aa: CASSPQGGTRAGNTIYF

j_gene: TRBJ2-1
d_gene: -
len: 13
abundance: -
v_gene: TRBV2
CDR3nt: TGTGCCAGCAGTGAAGCGCTTCGGACTCAGCAGTTCTTC
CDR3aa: CASSEALRTQQFF

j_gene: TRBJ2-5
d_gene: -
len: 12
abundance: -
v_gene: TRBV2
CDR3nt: TGTGCCAGCAAGGTGGGGAAAGAGACCCAGTACTTC
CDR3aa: CASKVGKETQYF